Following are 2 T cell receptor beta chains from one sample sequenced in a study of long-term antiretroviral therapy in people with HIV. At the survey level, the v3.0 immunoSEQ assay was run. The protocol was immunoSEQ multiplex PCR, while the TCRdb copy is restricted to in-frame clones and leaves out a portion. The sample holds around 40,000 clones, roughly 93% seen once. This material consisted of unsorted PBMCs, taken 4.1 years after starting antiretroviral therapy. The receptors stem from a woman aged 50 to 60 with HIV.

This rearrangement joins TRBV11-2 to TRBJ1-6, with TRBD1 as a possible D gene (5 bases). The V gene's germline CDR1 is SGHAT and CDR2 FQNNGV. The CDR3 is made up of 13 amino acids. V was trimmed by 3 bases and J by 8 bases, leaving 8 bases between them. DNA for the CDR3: TGTGCCAGCAGCTTTCAGGGTTATTCACCCCTCCACTTT. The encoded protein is CASSFQGYSPLHF.

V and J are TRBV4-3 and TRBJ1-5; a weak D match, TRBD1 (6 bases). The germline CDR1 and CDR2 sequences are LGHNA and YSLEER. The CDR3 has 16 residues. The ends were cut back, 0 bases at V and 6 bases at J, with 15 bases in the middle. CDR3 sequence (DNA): TGCGCCAGCAGCCAAGACTCAGGGGCGCAGGGTCAGCCCCAGCATTTT. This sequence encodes CASSQDSGAQGQPQHF.